The next 25 T cell receptor beta chains were all read from a single sample in a study of graft-versus-host responses after intestinal transplantation. The repertoire was sequenced with immunoSEQ multiplex PCR; TCRdb's copy has only in-frame clones and lacks some. The sample consists of around 110,000 clones, about 87% of them appearing once. No cognate antigen is known for these TCRs. The source material was unstimulated CD4+ T cells sorted from spleen or lymph node cells, sampled before transplant. The receptor set was obtained from a human donor who was the organ donor for an intestinal transplant.

V gene TRBV5-1 combines with J gene TRBJ2-5, with no clear D. Trimming took 2 bases from V and 0 from J, leaving 5 bases between them. This CDR3 is 13 amino acids long. Germline loops: CDR1 SGHRS, CDR2 YFSETQ. The CDR3 nucleotides are TGCGCCAGCAGCTTCCAGTACCAAGAGACCCAGTACTTC. Amino acid sequence: CASSFQYQETQYF. The variable domain in full, with the rest retrieved from reference TRBV5-1 and TRBJ2-5, is KAGVTQTPRYLIKTRGQQVTLSCSPISGHRSVSWYQQTPGQGLQFLFEYFSETQRNKGNFPGRFSGRQFSNSRSEMNVSTLELGDSALYLCASSFQYQETQYFGPGTRLLVL.

V and J are TRBV27 and TRBJ2-3; TRBD2 aligns across 8 bases. V was pared by 6 bases and J by 6 bases, with 17 bases of the junction left unmatched. CDR3 length equals 17 residues. Per germline, CDR1 MNHEY and CDR2 SMNVEV (reference sequence). The CDR3 region has the DNA TGTGCCAGCAGCAGCACTCTCGGGGGGGCGGGCGGCGATACGCAGTATTTT. Its protein is CASSSTLGGAGGDTQYF.

The rearrangement joins TRBV30 to TRBJ2-1, with 10 bases identical to TRBD2. Per germline, CDR1 GTSNPN and CDR2 SVGIG (reference sequence). This CDR3 spans 16 amino acids. V shed 3 bases, J shed 2 bases, and the junction held 7 bases outside the gene matches. CDR3 region: CAWRARSGRTYNEQFF. Written as DNA, the CDR3 is TGTGCCTGGAGAGCCCGTAGCGGGAGGACCTACAATGAGCAGTTCTTC.

This chain links TRBV6-1 with TRBJ2-7; 8 positions match TRBD2. This CDR3 has 16 amino acids. In germline, CDR1 is MNHNS, CDR2 SASEGT. J lost 7 bases, V lost 2 bases, and 13 bases had no gene match. This chain's CDR3 is CASSELAGTTPDEQYF. The CDR3 DNA is TGTGCCAGCAGTGAATTAGCGGGGACCACACCAGATGAGCAGTACTTC.

The gene calls are TRBV12-5 and TRBJ1-5; 8 positions match TRBD1. This CDR3 contains 18 residues. The V and J ends lost 5 bases and 2 bases, in that order; junction bases with no gene match: 14. Germline-derived CDR1 and CDR2 are LGHNT and FRNRAP. CDR3 nucleotide sequence: TGTGCTAGTGGTCGAGGGCTCCAGGGGGCTCAGGGCAATCAGCCCCAGCATTTT. This sequence encodes CASGRGLQGAQGNQPQHF.

The J gene is TRBJ2-1, the V gene TRBV7-3; 12 nucleotides agree with TRBD2. The CDR3 is made up of 17 amino acids. Looked up from germline, CDR1 is SGHTA and CDR2 is FQGTGA. The trim removed 5 bases at V and 8 bases at J, leaving 13 bases unmatched. The CDR3 nucleotides read TGTGCCAGCAGCGCAGGGCCGACTAGCGGGAGTAGGTATGAGCAGTTCTTC. Translated, it gives CASSAGPTSGSRYEQFF.

CDR3 coding DNA: TGTGCCATCAGTGGAGGGTCGGGAAACACCATATATTTT. It is translated as CAISGGSGNTIYF. The chain couples TRBV10-3 to TRBJ1-3; D is uncertain. CDR1 is ENHRY and CDR2 is SYGVKD in the germline V gene. Trimming removed 4 bases at V and 4 bases at J, with 8 bases between. The CDR3 runs to 13 residues.

The chain has TRBV2 and TRBJ2-2; D is unclear. The V end lost 1 base, the J end lost 1 base, and 4 bases lay between the germline ends. The CDR3 is made up of 14 amino acids. Germline V gives CDR1 SNHLY, CDR2 FYNNEI. The CDR3, as DNA: TGTGCCAGCAGTGAAGAGATGAACACCGGGGAGCTGTTTTTT. This sequence encodes CASSEEMNTGELFF.

This clone was detected only once. The J gene is TRBJ1-2, the V gene TRBV6-5, with D tentatively TRBD1 (5 bases). This CDR3 is 15 amino acids long. The V end lost 2 bases, the J end lost 6 bases, and 16 bases lay between the germline ends. Looked up from germline, CDR1 is MNHEY and CDR2 is SVGAGI. CDR3 bases: TGTGCCAGCAGTTACGGTTCCCGGGGGGAGAATGGCTACACCTTC. Its protein product is CASSYGSRGENGYTF.

V usage is TRBV19 and J usage is TRBJ2-2; TRBD2 might be the D (5 bases). This CDR3 spans 17 amino acids. Germline V gives CDR1 LNHDA, CDR2 SQIVND (reference sequence). V was cut by 5 bases and J by 1 base, with 17 bases left in between. The CDR3, as DNA: TGTGCCAGTAGTCCCGGGCGGGCAGGCGAGAACACCGGGGAGCTGTTTTTT. It translates to CASSPGRAGENTGELFF.

Only a few counts were recorded for this clone. Here the CDR3 reads CASSLVSGGNEQFF. The CDR3 DNA sequence: TGTGCCAGCAGCTTAGTTTCAGGGGGCAATGAGCAGTTCTTC. The chain joins TRBV11-3 to TRBJ2-1; 7 nucleotides align to TRBD1. The CDR3 has 14 residues. Germline lookup yields CDR1 SGHNT and CDR2 YENEEA. The trim removed 1 base at V and 6 bases at J, leaving 3 bases unmatched. The full variable domain, its missing parts supplied by reference TRBV11-3 and TRBJ2-1, is EAGVVQSPRYKIIEKKQPVAFWCNPISGHNTLYWYLQNLGQGPELLIRYENEEAVDDSQLPKDRFSAERLKGVDSTLKIQPAELGDSAVYLCASSLVSGGNEQFFGPGTRLTVL.

This chain uses TRBV14 with TRBJ2-7; 10 bases are a match to TRBD1. J was trimmed by 5 bases and V by 4 bases; bases with no gene match: 8. The CDR3 is made up of 15 amino acids. Germline lookup yields CDR1 SGHDN and CDR2 FVKESK. The CDR3 loop reads CASSPMGQGLHEQYF. The CDR3 DNA sequence: TGTGCCAGCAGCCCGATGGGACAGGGGTTACACGAGCAGTACTTC.

This clone showed up just once. The chain couples TRBV14 to TRBJ1-2, with D tentatively TRBD1 (5 bases). The CDR3 runs 17 residues. V was cut by 0 bases and J by 6 bases, with 20 bases left in between. Germline values: CDR1 SGHDN, CDR2 FVKESK. The CDR3, as DNA: TGTGCCAGCAGCCAAGATGTCCGGGGCATCTCGCAAAATGGCTACACCTTC. Protein: CASSQDVRGISQNGYTF.

This chain joins TRBV9 and TRBJ1-4; D not resolved. CDR3 length: 15 residues. V lost 0 bases and J lost 0, with 6 bases in between. The V gene's germline CDR1 is SGDLS and CDR2 YYNGEE. The CDR3 sequence: CASSVGIATNEKLFF. The DNA for the CDR3 is TGTGCCAGCAGCGTAGGGATTGCAACTAATGAAAAACTGTTTTTT.

This clone has just one count. This sample also contains other DNA sequences that code for the same CDR3. The V call is TRBV19, the J call TRBJ1-1; TRBD1 matches 7 bases. Germline V gene data show CDR1 as LNHDA and CDR2 as SQIVND (reference sequence). The CDR3 consists of 13 residues. Trimming at V came to 4 bases and at J to 5 bases, leaving 4 bases not matched to a gene. The CDR3 sequence: CASSKGQNTEAFF. In DNA, the CDR3 is TGTGCCAGTAGTAAGGGACAGAATACTGAAGCTTTCTTT.

The table lists this clone with a count of one. The chain couples TRBV15 to TRBJ1-5, with a possible D match to TRBD1 (5 bases). CDR1 LNHNV and CDR2 YYDKDF come from the germline V gene (reference sequence). V lost 4 bases to trimming and J lost 2 bases, with 15 bases between them. This CDR3 contains 16 residues. The CDR3 nucleotides are TGTGCCACCAGCACGGACAAAAATGTAGGCAATCAGCCCCAGCATTTT. Protein sequence: CATSTDKNVGNQPQHF.

The genes are TRBV6-1 and TRBJ1-2; tentative D call: TRBD1 (6 bases). Germline CDR1 is MNHNS and CDR2 is SASEGT. The length of the CDR3 is 13 residues. Trimming left V 3 bases short and J 4 bases short, with 9 bases between. CDR3 DNA sequence: TGTGCCAGCAGTGAGACAGGCCGCTATGGCTACACCTTC. Amino acid sequence: CASSETGRYGYTF.

The chain has TRBV4-1 and TRBJ2-6; D may match TRBD1 or TRBD2 (5 bases each). Trimming removed 1 base from V and 0 bases from J, with 16 bases in between. Per germline, CDR1 MGHRA and CDR2 YSYEKL. The CDR3 is 19 amino acids. DNA for the CDR3: TGCGCCAGCAGCCAAGTATATAACAGGAGGAGCTCTGGGGCCAACGTCCTGACTTTC. It specifies CASSQVYNRRSSGANVLTF.

This rearrangement joins TRBV5-6 to TRBJ1-2; D is unresolved. V was shortened by 4 bases and J by 3 bases, with 13 bases between the two germline ends. The CDR3 totals 14 residues. Germline V lookup: CDR1 SGHDT, CDR2 YYEEEE. The CDR3 loop reads CASSRYEGYYGYTF. The CDR3 DNA sequence: TGTGCCAGCAGCCGATACGAGGGCTACTATGGCTACACCTTC.

The chain carries TRBV6-6 and TRBJ2-7, with 13 bases aligning to TRBD2. The CDR3 is 13 amino acids. CDR1 is MNHNY and CDR2 is SVGAGI in the germline V gene (reference sequence). The V and J ends lost 5 bases and 6 bases, in that order; junction bases with no gene match: 1. The CDR3 region has the DNA TGTGCCAGCAGTACTAGCGGGGGGGCCGAGCAGTACTTC. Its translation: CASSTSGGAEQYF.

The chain recombines TRBV5-4 with TRBJ1-2; D unresolved. Germline V CDR1 and CDR2: SGHNT, YYREEE (reference sequence). This CDR3 spans 14 amino acids. V lost 3 bases, J lost 3 bases, and 12 bases lay in between. CDR3 sequence reads: CASSSGQIYYGYTF. In DNA form, the CDR3 reads TGTGCCAGCAGCTCCGGGCAAATATACTATGGCTACACCTTC.

This chain uses TRBV4-2 with TRBJ2-4; TRBD1 agrees at 7 bases. The V and J ends lost 3 bases and 6 bases, in that order; junction bases with no gene match: 11. CDR3 length: 16 amino acids. Germline V lookup: CDR1 LGHNA, CDR2 YNFKEQ. This CDR3 is CASSHYAEQGRNIQYF. The DNA of the CDR3 is TGTGCCAGCAGCCACTACGCGGAACAGGGGAGAAACATTCAGTACTTC.

CDR3 nucleotides: TGTGCCATCAGCAACAGGGTCCCCGGGGAGCTGTTTTTT. Its translation is CAISNRVPGELFF. J is TRBJ2-2 and V is TRBV10-3, with a weak D call TRBD1 (6 bases). The CDR3 has 13 amino acids. Trimming left V 6 bases short and J 6 bases short, with 11 bases between. Germline loops: CDR1 ENHRY, CDR2 SYGVKD.

The chain recombines TRBV7-9 with TRBJ2-3; 7 positions agree with TRBD2. Germline values: CDR1 SEHNR, CDR2 FQNEAQ (reference sequence). This CDR3 is built from 16 residues. J lost 1 base, V lost 1 base, and 5 bases had no gene match. Written as DNA, the CDR3 is TGTGCCAGCAGCTTAGTGGGAGGGGCTGGCACAGATACGCAGTATTTT. Translating it yields CASSLVGGAGTDTQYF.

This clone has only one observation. V is TRBV11-2 and J is TRBJ1-4; 8 bases are shared with TRBD1. Germline assignment: CDR1 SGHAT and CDR2 FQNNGV. The CDR3 consists of 14 residues. The V gene end was trimmed by 5 bases and the J gene end by 6 bases; junction bases not matched to a gene: 5. The chain's CDR3 is CASSRQGADEKLFF. The CDR3 bases are TGTGCCAGCAGCAGGCAGGGGGCAGATGAAAAACTGTTTTTT.